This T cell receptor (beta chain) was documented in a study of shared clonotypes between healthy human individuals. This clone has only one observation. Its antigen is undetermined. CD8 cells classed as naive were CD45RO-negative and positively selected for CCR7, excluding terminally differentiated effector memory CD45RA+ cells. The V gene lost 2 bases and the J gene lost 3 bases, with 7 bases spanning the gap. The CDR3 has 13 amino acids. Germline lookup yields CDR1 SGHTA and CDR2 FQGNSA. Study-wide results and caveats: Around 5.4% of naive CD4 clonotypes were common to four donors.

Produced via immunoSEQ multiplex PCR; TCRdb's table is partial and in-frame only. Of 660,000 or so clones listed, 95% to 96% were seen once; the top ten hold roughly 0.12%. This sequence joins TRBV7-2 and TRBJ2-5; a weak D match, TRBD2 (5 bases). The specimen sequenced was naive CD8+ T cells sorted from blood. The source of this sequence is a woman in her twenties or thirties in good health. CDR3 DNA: TGTGCCAGCAGCTTAAATAGCGAAGAGACCCAGTACTTC. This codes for CASSLNSEETQYF.